This TCR beta chain was profiled in a study of T cell responses to AZD1222 COVID-19 vaccine. Points from the study as a whole: White British people made up most donors, females outnumbered males, and clonal diversity was possibly underestimated. Reportedly, nearly half of unique spike TCRs recognized epitopes outside B.1.351/B.1.1.7 mutations. Across the whole spike, CD4 TCRs peaked at regions 160-218 and 743-854. Increased Spike-specific TCR breadth and depth were observed after two AZD1222 doses.

This table comes from immunoSEQ multiplex PCR, and its TCRdb copy is limited to in-frame clones, with some not included. The sample lists roughly 100,000 clones, over 80% occurring once. In this sample, this clone turned up a few times. Its matching antigen is unknown. CDR1 is MNHEY and CDR2 is SMNVEV in the germline V gene (reference sequence). V lost 7 bases and J lost 2; bases outside the gene matches: 8. The CDR3 totals 15 residues. The chain couples TRBV27 to TRBJ2-3; 8 positions agree with TRBD1. The receptor comes from an adult in good health. The sample in question was peripheral blood, obtained on day 0 of AZD1222 vaccination. The chain's CDR3 is CASTLRGQVTDTQYF. CDR3 in DNA: TGTGCCAGCACTCTCAGGGGACAGGTCACAGATACGCAGTATTTT.